This T cell receptor beta chain originates from a study of Ad26.COV2.S vaccination and SARS-CoV-2 variants. Whole-study context: Ad26.COV2.S, an intramuscular injection, was given once or twice 56 days apart.

Documented treatment: roughly 19 received Ad26.COV2.S at low or high dose, single or two shots; 5 received placebo; per-sample allocation not given. Sampling took place 63 days after the first vaccine or placebo injection. The ends were cut back, 6 bases at V and 10 bases at J, with 10 bases in the middle. CDR3 length: 11 amino acids. Assay used: immunoSEQ multiplex PCR; TCRdb lists only in-frame clones, some missing. In the table there are 290,000 or so clones, about 90% of which are singletons. This sequence joins TRBV12-3 or TRBV12-4 and TRBJ2-1, with unresolved D. The TCR comes from a person between 18 and 65 years old who received the Ad26.COV2.S COVID-19 vaccine or a placebo. The sample here was peripheral blood, taken in a trial of Ad26.COV2.S vaccine versus placebo. CDR3 nucleotide sequence: TGTGCCAGCAGCCCAAGCCAGGAGCAGTTCTTC. Translating it yields CASSPSQEQFF.